The 22 T cell receptor beta chains below come from one sample, sequenced in a study of blood T cell repertoires in COVID-19. Libraries were prepared by immunoSEQ multiplex PCR; TCRdb keeps only in-frame clonotypes and omits some of them. In the table there are about 21,000 clones, 80% to 90% of which are singletons. Sequenced material: peripheral blood. The receptors derive from a human donor with active COVID-19. The donor label of this sample is uncertain.

The genes are TRBV3-1 (or the pseudogene TRBV3-2) and TRBJ1-1; D perhaps matches TRBD1 (5 bases). CDR3 length: 14 residues. Germline CDR1 reads LGHDT; CDR2 reads YNNKEL (reference sequence). Trimming removed 1 base at V and 5 bases at J, with 11 bases between. CDR3 DNA: TGTGCCAGCAGCCAAGCGTCGGGGGGTACTGAAGCTTTCTTT. Protein product: CASSQASGGTEAFF.

This CDR3 reads CASSPRAVGADTQYF. The CDR3 coding sequence is TGTGCCAGCAGCCCCCGCGCGGTTGGCGCAGATACGCAGTATTTT. This chain joins TRBV5-6 and TRBJ2-3; no definite D call. Per the germline V gene, CDR1 is SGHDT and CDR2 is YYEEEE. There are 15 residues in the CDR3. V lost 4 bases to trimming and J lost 4 bases, with 16 bases between them.

CDR3 in DNA: TGTGCCAGCAGCGCGCCCGACTGGAGGGAGAACACTGAAGCTTTCTTT. This sequence encodes CASSAPDWRENTEAFF. The chain carries TRBV5-6 and TRBJ1-1; D is undetermined. Germline V gene lookup returns CDR1 SGHDT and CDR2 YYEEEE. V lost 4 bases and J 1 base, leaving 17 bases between the germline ends. The length of the CDR3 is 16 residues.

CDR3 sequence reads: CASSFSQGNSPLHF. As DNA, the CDR3 is TGTGCCAGCAGTTTTTCCCAGGGGAATTCACCCCTCCACTTT. The chain combines TRBV27 with TRBJ1-6; D is perhaps TRBD1 (6 bases). This CDR3 spans 14 amino acids. Trimming stripped 3 bases from V and 7 bases from J, with 10 bases between. The germline gives CDR1 MNHEY, CDR2 SMNVEV (reference sequence).

The V and J genes are TRBV13 and TRBJ1-6; no clear D gene. V was cut by 2 bases and J by 8 bases, with 13 bases left in between. CDR1 and CDR2 (germline): PRHDT, FYEKMQ (reference sequence). The CDR3 spans 15 residues. CDR3 nucleotides: TGTGCCAGCAGCTTAATCTCCAGGAGGGATTCACCCCTCCACTTT. Amino acids: CASSLISRRDSPLHF.

The chain employs TRBV11-2 and TRBJ2-1, with D maybe TRBD2 (7 bases). Trimming left V 2 bases short and J 8 bases short, with 13 bases between. From germline, CDR1 is SGHAT and CDR2 FQNNGV. The CDR3 is made up of 14 amino acids. This chain's CDR3 is CASSLFGGAYEQFF. Here the CDR3 DNA reads TGTGCCAGCAGCTTATTTGGGGGGGCCTATGAGCAGTTCTTC.

V and J are TRBV9 and TRBJ2-7; tentatively, D is TRBD2 (5 bases). In germline, CDR1 is SGDLS, CDR2 YYNGEE. The CDR3 runs 17 residues. V was trimmed by 0 bases and J by 0 bases, leaving 16 bases between them. The CDR3 bases are TGTGCCAGCAGCGTAGCCACTTCTAGCTCCCACTCCTACGAGCAGTACTTC. It is translated as CASSVATSSSHSYEQYF.

This chain joins TRBV10-3 and TRBJ1-2, with D tentatively TRBD1 (5 bases). The CDR3 has 12 residues. Trimming removed 4 bases at V and 7 bases at J, with 10 bases between. Germline CDR1 reads ENHRY; CDR2 reads SYGVKD. The CDR3 here is CAISVSQGGYTF. CDR3 nucleotide sequence: TGTGCCATCAGTGTATCTCAGGGTGGCTACACCTTC.

The chain employs TRBV6-5 and TRBJ2-3; 13 bases line up with TRBD2. Germline V lookup: CDR1 MNHEY, CDR2 SVGAGI. Trimming at V came to 2 bases and at J to 5 bases, leaving 4 bases not matched to a gene. This CDR3 contains 16 residues. CDR3 sequence: CASSYRGTSGIDTQYF. The DNA of the CDR3 is TGTGCCAGCAGTTACCGAGGGACTAGCGGGATAGATACGCAGTATTTT.

The chain employs TRBV13 and TRBJ2-1; D remains unclear. The CDR3 sequence is 15 residues long. Germline CDR1 is PRHDT and CDR2 is FYEKMQ (reference sequence). The germline V and J ends were trimmed by 2 bases and 7 bases, with 15 bases remaining between them. The CDR3 protein is CASSLRVDLLNEQFF. CDR3 coding DNA: TGTGCCAGCAGCTTACGGGTGGATCTTTTGAATGAGCAGTTCTTC.

This clone was detected once. This chain joins TRBV27 and TRBJ1-5; 8 bases agree with TRBD1. CDR1 is MNHEY and CDR2 is SMNVEV in the germline V gene (reference sequence). This CDR3 has 16 amino acids. V shed 5 bases, J shed 5 bases, and the junction held 11 bases outside the gene matches. The CDR3 DNA sequence: TGTGCCAGCAGTCCAACCCAGGGGGCGGCCTATCAGCCCCAGCATTTT. Its translation: CASSPTQGAAYQPQHF.

V gene TRBV3-1 (or the pseudogene TRBV3-2) combines with J gene TRBJ2-7; D is perhaps TRBD1 (6 bases). The CDR3 is 14 residues long. CDR1 and CDR2 (germline): LGHDT, YNNKEL (reference sequence). Trimming took 1 base from V and 4 from J, leaving 11 bases between them. The DNA for the CDR3 is TGTGCCAGCAGCCAAGGGCTCAGGGGTTACGAGCAGTACTTC. Translated: CASSQGLRGYEQYF.

V and J are TRBV6-6 and TRBJ1-1; 10 bases agree with TRBD1. The ends lost 6 bases at V and 11 bases at J; junction bases unmatched: 9. Germline loops: CDR1 MNHNY, CDR2 SVGAGI (reference sequence). The CDR3 has 13 residues. The CDR3 nucleotides read TGTGCCAGCAGCCCCGGGACAGGGGAGGCGGCTTTCTTT. It codes for CASSPGTGEAAFF.

The V and J genes are TRBV6-5 and TRBJ1-4, with no clear D. The length of the CDR3 is 13 residues. Germline V lookup: CDR1 MNHEY, CDR2 SVGAGI. Trimming removed 10 bases at V and 1 base at J, with 10 bases between. The CDR3 nucleotides read TGTGCCACATACAGTGTAACTAATGAAAAACTGTTTTTT. Its translation is CATYSVTNEKLFF.

The chain couples TRBV15 to TRBJ1-2; 9 bases are a match to TRBD1. With V trimmed by 5 bases and J by 5 bases, 6 bases remained unmatched. This CDR3 has 14 residues. Germline V gene data show CDR1 as LNHNV and CDR2 as YYDKDF (reference sequence). In DNA form, the CDR3 reads TGTGCCACCAGCGCACAGGGGGCGTCTTATGGCTACACCTTC. This sequence encodes CATSAQGASYGYTF.

The CDR3 sequence is CASSLQQGTPYGYTF. CDR3 nucleotide sequence: TGTGCCAGCAGCTTACAGCAGGGGACGCCTTATGGCTACACCTTC. This rearrangement joins TRBV7-9 to TRBJ1-2, with a possible D match to TRBD1 (6 bases). Germline loops: CDR1 SEHNR, CDR2 FQNEAQ (reference sequence). This CDR3 region has 15 residues. Trimming took off 2 bases at V and 5 bases at J, with 15 bases between the two ends.

The CDR3 loop is CASFNRGNTEAFF. The DNA of the CDR3 is TGTGCCAGTTTCAACAGGGGAAACACTGAAGCTTTCTTT. V usage is TRBV19 and J usage is TRBJ1-1; 7 bases align to TRBD1. The CDR3 totals 13 residues. Germline values: CDR1 LNHDA, CDR2 SQIVND (reference sequence). The junction had 5 bases not matched to a gene; V was cut back by 8 bases and J by 2 bases.

The chain has TRBV24-1 and TRBJ2-7, with a possible D match to TRBD1 (6 bases). Looked up from germline, CDR1 is KGHDR and CDR2 is SFDVKD. V dropped 4 bases and J dropped 5 bases, with 14 bases sitting between them. The CDR3 has 14 residues. CDR3: CATSERQETDEQYF. The CDR3 region has the DNA TGTGCCACCAGTGAACGACAGGAGACGGACGAGCAGTACTTC.

Points on this clone: The DNA is omitted, as the CDR3 cannot be located on it reliably, and the CDR3 follows TCRdb's listing. V and J are TRBV24-1 and TRBJ2-1; TRBD2 is the table's D call, not checked against the DNA. Ends included, the CDR3 has 15 residues. Germline values: CDR1 KGHDR, CDR2 SFDVKD. The CDR3 loop reads CATSTSGLLTNEQFF.

The chain carries TRBV9 and TRBJ1-6; TRBD1 matches at 7 bases. The CDR3 is made up of 15 amino acids. CDR1 SGDLS and CDR2 YYNGEE come from the germline V gene. V shed 7 bases, J shed 7 bases, and the junction held 11 bases outside the gene matches. In DNA, the CDR3 is TGTGCCAGCGGGCCACTAGGGGGCAGCAATTCACCCCTCCACTTT. Amino acids: CASGPLGGSNSPLHF.

This sequence joins TRBV11-2 and TRBJ2-5, with D possibly matching TRBD2 (5 bases). The V gene's germline CDR1 is SGHAT and CDR2 FQNNGV. V gave up 5 bases and J gave up 5 bases, with 12 bases separating them. The CDR3 sequence is 13 residues long. The CDR3 nucleotides are TGTGCCAGCAGCATTAGCGTCCGGGAGACCCAGTACTTC. Translating gives CASSISVRETQYF.

The chain is built from TRBV7-9 and TRBJ1-1, with 7 bases fitting TRBD1. The V segment lost 5 bases and the J segment 4 bases; nucleotides outside the gene matches: 7. The CDR3 has 14 residues. CDR1 SEHNR and CDR2 FQNEAQ come from the germline V gene (reference sequence). CDR3 sequence reads: CASSIQQGGTEAFF. CDR3 sequence (DNA): TGTGCCAGCAGCATACAGCAGGGGGGCACTGAAGCTTTCTTT.